The TCR beta chain described here comes from a study of OX40 agonist ivuxolimab in advanced cancers. Study-wide background: Those enrolled were 80% to 85% male, with a mean age of 60 years and ages from about 20 to 85. Earlier anti-PD-1, anti-PD-L1 or anti-CTLA-4 therapy was permitted; 30% to 45% had received some. Partial responses, seen in three patients, involved one hepatocellular carcinoma and two cutaneous melanomas.

TCRdb keeps only in-frame clones here, not all; method: immunoSEQ multiplex PCR. The sample holds fewer than 50,000 clones; roughly 90% are singletons and the top ten take about 16%. General observations from the study: Clonal expansion by week 6 occurred in CD4+ and CD8+ blood T cells (at 0.1 to 3.0 mg/kg).

The CDR3 has 13 residues. V was shortened by 0 bases and J by 8 bases, with 11 bases between the two germline ends. Germline CDR1 and CDR2: SGDLS and YYNGEE. About this clone itself: The target antigen is unknown.

The sample here was CD4+ or CD8+ T cells sorted from blood, taken in a trial of the OX40 agonist ivuxolimab. The chain joins TRBV9 to TRBJ1-1, with a possible D match to TRBD1 (6 bases). The clonotype comes from an adult with an advanced solid tumor such as melanoma, head and neck, liver or kidney cancer. The CDR3 sequence: CASSVVVDREAFF. Here the CDR3 DNA reads TGTGCCAGCAGCGTAGTGGTTGACAGGGAAGCTTTCTTT.